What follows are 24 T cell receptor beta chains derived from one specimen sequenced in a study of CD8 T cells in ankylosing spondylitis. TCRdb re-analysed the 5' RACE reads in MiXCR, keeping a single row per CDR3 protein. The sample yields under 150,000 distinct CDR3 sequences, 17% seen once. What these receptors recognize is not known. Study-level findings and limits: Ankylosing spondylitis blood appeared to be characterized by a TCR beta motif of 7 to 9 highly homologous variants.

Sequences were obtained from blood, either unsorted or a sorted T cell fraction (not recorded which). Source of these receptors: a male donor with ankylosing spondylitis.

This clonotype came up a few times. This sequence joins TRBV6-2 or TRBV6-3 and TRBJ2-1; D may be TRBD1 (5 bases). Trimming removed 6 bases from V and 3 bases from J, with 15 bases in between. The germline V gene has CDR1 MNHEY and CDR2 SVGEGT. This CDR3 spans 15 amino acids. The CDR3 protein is CASSKSLDSYNEQFF. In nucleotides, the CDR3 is TGTGCCAGCAGCAAAAGCCTCGACAGCTACAATGAGCAGTTCTTC.

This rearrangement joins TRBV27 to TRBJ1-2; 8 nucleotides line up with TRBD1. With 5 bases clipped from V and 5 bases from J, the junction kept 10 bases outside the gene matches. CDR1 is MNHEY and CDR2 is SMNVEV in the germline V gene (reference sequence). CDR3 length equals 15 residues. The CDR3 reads CASSARTGSLYGYTF. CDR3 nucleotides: TGTGCCAGCAGTGCACGGACAGGGAGTCTTTATGGCTACACCTTC.

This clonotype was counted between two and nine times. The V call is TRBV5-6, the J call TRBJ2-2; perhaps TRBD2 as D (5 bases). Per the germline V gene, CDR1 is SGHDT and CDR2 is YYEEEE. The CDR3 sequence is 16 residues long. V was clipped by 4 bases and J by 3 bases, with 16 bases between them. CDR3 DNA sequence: TGTGCCAGCAGCCTTAACGGACGGGAATACACCGGGGAGCTGTTTTTT. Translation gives CASSLNGREYTGELFF.

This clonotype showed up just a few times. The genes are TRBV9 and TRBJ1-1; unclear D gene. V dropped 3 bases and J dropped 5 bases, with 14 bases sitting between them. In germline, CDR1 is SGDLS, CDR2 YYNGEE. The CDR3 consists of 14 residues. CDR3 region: CASSATPGGTEAFF. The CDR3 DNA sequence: TGTGCCAGCAGCGCGACACCAGGTGGGACTGAAGCTTTCTTT.

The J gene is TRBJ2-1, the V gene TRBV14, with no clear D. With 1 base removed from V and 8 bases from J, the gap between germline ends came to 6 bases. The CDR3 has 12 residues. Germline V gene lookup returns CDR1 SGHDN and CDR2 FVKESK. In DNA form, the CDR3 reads TGTGCCAGCAGCCAAGGGTCCCATGAGCAGTTCTTC. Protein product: CASSQGSHEQFF.

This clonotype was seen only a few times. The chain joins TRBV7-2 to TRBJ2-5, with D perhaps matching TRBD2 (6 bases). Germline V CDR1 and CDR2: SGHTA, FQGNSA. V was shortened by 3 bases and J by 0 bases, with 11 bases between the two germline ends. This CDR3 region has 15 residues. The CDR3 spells CASSLRDADQETQYF. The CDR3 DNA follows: TGTGCCAGCAGCTTGCGGGACGCCGACCAAGAGACCCAGTACTTC.

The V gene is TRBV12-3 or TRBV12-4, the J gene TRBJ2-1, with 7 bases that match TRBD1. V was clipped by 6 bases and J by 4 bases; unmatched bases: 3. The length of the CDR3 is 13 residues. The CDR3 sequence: CASRPTGYNEQFF. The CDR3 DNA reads TGTGCCAGCAGGCCGACAGGGTACAATGAGCAGTTCTTC.

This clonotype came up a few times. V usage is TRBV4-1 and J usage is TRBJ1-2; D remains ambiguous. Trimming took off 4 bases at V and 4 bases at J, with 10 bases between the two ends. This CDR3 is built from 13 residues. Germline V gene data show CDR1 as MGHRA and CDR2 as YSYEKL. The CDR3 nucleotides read TGCGCCAGCAGCCTCGCGAGAACCTATGGCTACACCTTC. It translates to CASSLARTYGYTF.

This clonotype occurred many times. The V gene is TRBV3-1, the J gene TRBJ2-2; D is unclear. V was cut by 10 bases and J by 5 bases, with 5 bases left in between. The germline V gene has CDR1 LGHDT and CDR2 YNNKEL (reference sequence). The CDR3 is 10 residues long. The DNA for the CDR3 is TGTGCCAACAAAACCGGGGAGCTGTTTTTT. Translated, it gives CANKTGELFF.

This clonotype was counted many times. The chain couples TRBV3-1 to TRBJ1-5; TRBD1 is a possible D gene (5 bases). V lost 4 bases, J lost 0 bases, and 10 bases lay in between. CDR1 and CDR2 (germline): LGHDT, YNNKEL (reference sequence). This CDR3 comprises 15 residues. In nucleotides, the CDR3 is TGTGCCAGCAGCCCAAGACAGTATAGCAATCAGCCCCAGCATTTT. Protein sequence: CASSPRQYSNQPQHF.

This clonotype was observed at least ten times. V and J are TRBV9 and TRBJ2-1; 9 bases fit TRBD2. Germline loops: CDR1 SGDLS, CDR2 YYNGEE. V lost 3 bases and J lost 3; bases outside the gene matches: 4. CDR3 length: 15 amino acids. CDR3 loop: CASSAGTSFYNEQFF. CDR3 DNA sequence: TGTGCCAGCAGCGCCGGGACTAGCTTCTACAATGAGCAGTTCTTC.

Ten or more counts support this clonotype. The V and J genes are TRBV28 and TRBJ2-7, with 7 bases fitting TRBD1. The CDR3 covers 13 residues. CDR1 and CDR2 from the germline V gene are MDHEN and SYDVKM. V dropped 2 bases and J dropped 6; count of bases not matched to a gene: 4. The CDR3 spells CASSLTGVGEQYF. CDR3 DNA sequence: TGTGCCAGCAGTTTAACAGGGGTGGGCGAGCAGTACTTC.

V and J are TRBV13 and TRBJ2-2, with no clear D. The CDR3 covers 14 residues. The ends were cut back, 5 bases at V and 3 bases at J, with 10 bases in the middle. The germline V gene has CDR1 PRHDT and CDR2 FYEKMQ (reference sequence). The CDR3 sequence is CASSGPWDTGELFF. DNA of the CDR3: TGTGCCAGCAGCGGTCCATGGGACACCGGGGAGCTGTTTTTT.

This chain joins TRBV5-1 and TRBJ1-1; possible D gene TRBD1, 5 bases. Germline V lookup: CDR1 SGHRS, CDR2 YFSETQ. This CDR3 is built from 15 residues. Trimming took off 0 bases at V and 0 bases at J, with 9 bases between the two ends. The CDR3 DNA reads TGCGCCAGCAGCTTGGCAGGACACCTGAACACTGAAGCTTTCTTT. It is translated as CASSLAGHLNTEAFF.

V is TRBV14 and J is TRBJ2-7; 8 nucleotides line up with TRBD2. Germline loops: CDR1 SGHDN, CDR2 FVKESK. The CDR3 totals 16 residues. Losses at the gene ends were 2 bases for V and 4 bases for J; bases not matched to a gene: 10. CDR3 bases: TGTGCCAGCAGCCAAAATAGCGGGGCGAGGTATTACGAGCAGTACTTC. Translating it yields CASSQNSGARYYEQYF.

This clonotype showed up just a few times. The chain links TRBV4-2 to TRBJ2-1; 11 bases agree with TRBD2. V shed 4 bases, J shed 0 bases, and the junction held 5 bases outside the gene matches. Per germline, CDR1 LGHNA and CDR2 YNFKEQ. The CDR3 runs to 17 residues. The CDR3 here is CASSRGTSGSSYNEQFF. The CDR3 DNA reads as TGTGCCAGCAGCCGCGGGACTAGCGGAAGCTCCTACAATGAGCAGTTCTTC.

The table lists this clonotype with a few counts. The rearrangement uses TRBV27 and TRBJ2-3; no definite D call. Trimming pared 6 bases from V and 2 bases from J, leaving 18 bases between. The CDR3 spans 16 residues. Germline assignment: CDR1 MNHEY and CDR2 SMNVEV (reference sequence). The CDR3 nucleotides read TGTGCCAGCAGCGAATTCGGGCTAACCTACACAGATACGCAGTATTTT. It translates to CASSEFGLTYTDTQYF.

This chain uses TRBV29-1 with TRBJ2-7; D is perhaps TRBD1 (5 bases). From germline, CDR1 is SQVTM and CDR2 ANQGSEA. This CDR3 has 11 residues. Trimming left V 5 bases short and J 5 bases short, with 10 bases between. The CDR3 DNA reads TGCAGCGTTCAGGGTTCCGACGAGCAGTACTTC. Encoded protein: CSVQGSDEQYF.

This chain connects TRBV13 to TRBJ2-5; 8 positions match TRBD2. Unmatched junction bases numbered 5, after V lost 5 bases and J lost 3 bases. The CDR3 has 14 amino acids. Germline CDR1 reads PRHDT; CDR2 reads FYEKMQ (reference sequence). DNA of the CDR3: TGTGCCAGCAGCAAGACTAGCGAAAAAGAGACCCAGTACTTC. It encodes CASSKTSEKETQYF. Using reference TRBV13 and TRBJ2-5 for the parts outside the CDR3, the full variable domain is AAGVIQSPRHLIKEKRETATLKCYPIPRHDTVYWYQQGPGQDPQFLISFYEKMQSDKGSIPDRFSAQQFSDYHSELNMSSLELGDSALYFCASSKTSEKETQYFGPGTRLLVL.

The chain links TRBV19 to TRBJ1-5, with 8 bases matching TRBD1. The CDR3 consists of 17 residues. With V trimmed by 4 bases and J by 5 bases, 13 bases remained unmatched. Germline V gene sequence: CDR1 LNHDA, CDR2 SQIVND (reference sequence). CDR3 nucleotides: TGTGCCAGTAGTACCTCAAAACACGGACAGGGTGATCAGCCCCAGCATTTT. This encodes CASSTSKHGQGDQPQHF. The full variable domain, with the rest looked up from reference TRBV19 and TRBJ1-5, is DGGITQSPKYLFRKEGQNVTLSCEQNLNHDAMYWYRQDPGQGLRLIYYSQIVNDFQKGDIAEGYSVSREKKESFPLTVTSAQKNPTAFYLCASSTSKHGQGDQPQHFGDGTRLSIL.

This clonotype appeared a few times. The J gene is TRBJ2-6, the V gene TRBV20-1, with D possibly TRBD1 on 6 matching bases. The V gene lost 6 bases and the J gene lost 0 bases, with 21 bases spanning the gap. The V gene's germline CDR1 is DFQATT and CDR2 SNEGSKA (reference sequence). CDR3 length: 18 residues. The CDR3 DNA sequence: TGCAGTGCGTCATCGACAGGCTCCTCGTTCTCTGGGGCCAACGTCCTGACTTTC. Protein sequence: CSASSTGSSFSGANVLTF.

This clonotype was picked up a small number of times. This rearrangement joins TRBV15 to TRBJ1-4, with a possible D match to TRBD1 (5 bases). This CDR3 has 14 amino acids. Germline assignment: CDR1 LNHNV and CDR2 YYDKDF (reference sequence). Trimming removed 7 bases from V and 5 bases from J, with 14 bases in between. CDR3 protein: CATTSGRENEKLFF. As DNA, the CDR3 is TGTGCCACCACCTCGGGACGGGAAAATGAAAAACTGTTTTTT.

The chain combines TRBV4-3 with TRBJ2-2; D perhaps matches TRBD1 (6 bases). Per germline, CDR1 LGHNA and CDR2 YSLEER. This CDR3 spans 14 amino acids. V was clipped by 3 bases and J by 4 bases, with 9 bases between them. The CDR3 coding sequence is TGCGCCAGCAGCCAGGCAGGGGCCACCGGGGAGCTGTTTTTT. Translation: CASSQAGATGELFF.

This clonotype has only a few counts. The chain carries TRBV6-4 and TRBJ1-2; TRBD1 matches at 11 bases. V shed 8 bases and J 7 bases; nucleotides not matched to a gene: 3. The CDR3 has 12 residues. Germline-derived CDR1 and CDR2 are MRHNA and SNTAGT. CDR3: CASSDRGPGYTF. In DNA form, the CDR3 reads TGTGCCAGCTCGGACAGGGGGCCTGGCTACACCTTC.